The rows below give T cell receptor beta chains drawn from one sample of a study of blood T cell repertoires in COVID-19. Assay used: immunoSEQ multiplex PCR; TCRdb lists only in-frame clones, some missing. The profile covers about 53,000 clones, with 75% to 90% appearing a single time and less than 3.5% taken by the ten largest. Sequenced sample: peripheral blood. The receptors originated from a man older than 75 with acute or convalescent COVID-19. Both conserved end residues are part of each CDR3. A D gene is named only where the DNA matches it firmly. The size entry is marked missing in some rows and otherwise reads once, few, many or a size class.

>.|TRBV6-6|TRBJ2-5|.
CASRDSQETQYF
TGTGCCAGCCGCGACAGCCAAGAGACCCAGTACTTC
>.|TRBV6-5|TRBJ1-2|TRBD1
CASSKGQANYGYTF
TGTGCCAGCAGCAAGGGACAGGCCAACTATGGCTACACCTTC
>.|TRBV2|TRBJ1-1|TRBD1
CASSSDRGINTEAFF
TGTGCCAGCAGTAGCGACAGGGGAATCAACACTGAAGCTTTCTTT
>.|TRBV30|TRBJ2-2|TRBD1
CAWRIRGRPTGELFF
TGTGCCTGGAGAATCAGGGGGCGCCCCACCGGGGAGCTGTTTTTT
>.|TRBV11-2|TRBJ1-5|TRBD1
CASSPGTVSNQPQHF
TGTGCCAGCAGCCCAGGGACAGTGAGCAATCAGCCCCAGCATTTT
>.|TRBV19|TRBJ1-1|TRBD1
CASSTQGTGGTEAFF
TGTGCCAGTAGTACCCAAGGGACAGGGGGCACTGAAGCTTTCTTT
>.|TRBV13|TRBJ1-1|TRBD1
CASSLGLAGTGNTEAFF
TGTGCCAGCAGCTTAGGCCTGGCGGGGACAGGGAACACTGAAGCTTTCTTT
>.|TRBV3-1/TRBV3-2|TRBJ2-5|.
CASSLRRPPGETQYF
TGTGCCAGCAGCCTAAGAAGGCCCCCGGGAGAGACCCAGTACTTC
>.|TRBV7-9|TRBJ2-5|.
CASSLVGSETQYF
TGTGCCAGCAGCTTAGTAGGGAGTGAGACCCAGTACTTC
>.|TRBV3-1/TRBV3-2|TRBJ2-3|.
CASTHRQLRGDTQYF
TGTGCCAGCACCCACCGCCAGCTACGGGGAGATACGCAGTATTTT
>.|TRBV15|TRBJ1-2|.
CATSRNKQANYGYTF
TGTGCCACCAGCAGGAATAAACAGGCTAACTATGGCTACACCTTC
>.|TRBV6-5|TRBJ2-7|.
CASSPGTWALYEQYF
TGTGCCAGCAGTCCCGGGACTTGGGCCCTCTACGAGCAGTACTTC
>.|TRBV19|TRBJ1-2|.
CASSIRGLGYTF
TGTGCCAGTAGTATAAGAGGGCTTGGCTACACCTTC
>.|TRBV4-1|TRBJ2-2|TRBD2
CASSQDEAGGYTGELFF
TGCGCCAGCAGCCAAGATGAGGCCGGGGGGTACACCGGGGAGCTGTTTTTT
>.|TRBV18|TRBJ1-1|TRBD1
CASSPRGTGPRWGTEAFF
TGTGCCAGCTCACCACGAGGGACAGGGCCCAGATGGGGCACTGAAGCTTTCTTT
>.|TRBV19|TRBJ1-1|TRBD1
CASSTRQGVGTEAFF
TGTGCCAGTAGTACCCGACAGGGAGTCGGCACTGAAGCTTTCTTT
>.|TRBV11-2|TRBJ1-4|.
CASSLAGDELRLFF
TGTGCCAGCAGCTTAGCAGGGGACGAACTAAGACTGTTTTTT
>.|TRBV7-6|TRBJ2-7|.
CASSSYRGRGGAGVTYEQYF
TGTGCCAGCAGCTCATACAGGGGGCGAGGGGGAGCGGGGGTCACCTACGAGCAGTACTTC
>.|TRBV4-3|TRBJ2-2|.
CASSRAVTGELFF
TGCGCCAGCAGCCGAGCCGTAACCGGGGAGCTGTTTTTT
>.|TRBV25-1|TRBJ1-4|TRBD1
CASSAWTGATEKLFF
TGTGCCAGCAGTGCCTGGACAGGGGCAACAGAAAAACTGTTTTTT
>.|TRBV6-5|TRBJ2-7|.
CASSLGNYEQYF
TGTGCCAGCAGCCTCGGGAACTACGAGCAGTACTTC
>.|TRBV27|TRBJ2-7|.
CASSFSDTSYEQYF
TGTGCCAGCAGTTTCTCGGACACCTCCTACGAGCAGTACTTC
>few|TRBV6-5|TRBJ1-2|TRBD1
CASSTTRTGVYGYTF
TGTGCCAGCAGTACTACCCGGACAGGGGTTTATGGCTACACCTTC
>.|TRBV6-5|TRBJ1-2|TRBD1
CASSSPGQGLGTF
TGTGCCAGCAGTTCGCCGGGACAGGGTTTAGGCACCTTC
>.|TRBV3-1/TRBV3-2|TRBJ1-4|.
CASSQDQGSDEKLFF
TGTGCCAGCAGCCAAGATCAGGGGTCTGATGAAAAACTGTTTTTT
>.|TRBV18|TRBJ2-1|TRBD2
CASSPRIGTSGGADFVEQFF
TGTGCCAGCTCACCACGGATTGGGACTAGCGGGGGGGCGGATTTTGTCGAGCAGTTCTTC
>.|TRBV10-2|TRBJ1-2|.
CASSDQGKSNGYTF
TGCGCCAGCAGTGATCAGGGAAAGAGTAACGGCTACACCTTC
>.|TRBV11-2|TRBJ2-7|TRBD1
CASKMGTGSEQYF
TGTGCCAGCAAAATGGGGACAGGGAGCGAGCAGTACTTC
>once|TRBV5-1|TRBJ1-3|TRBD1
CASSTSDRPGNTIYF
TGCGCCAGCAGCACCTCGGACAGGCCTGGAAACACCATATATTTT
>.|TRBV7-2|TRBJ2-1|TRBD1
CASSLEGALSYNEQFF
TGTGCCAGCAGCTTAGAGGGGGCCCTATCCTACAATGAGCAGTTCTTC
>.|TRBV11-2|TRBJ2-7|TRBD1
CASSPDRDRGGEQYF
TGTGCCAGCAGCCCCGACAGGGACAGGGGCGGCGAGCAGTACTTC
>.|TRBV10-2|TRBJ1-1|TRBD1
CASSESDRGTMNTEAFF
TGCGCCAGCAGTGAATCGGACAGGGGTACAATGAACACTGAAGCTTTCTTT
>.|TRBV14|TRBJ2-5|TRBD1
CASSQEVQGARETQYF
TGTGCCAGCAGCCAAGAGGTACAGGGGGCTAGAGAGACCCAGTACTTC
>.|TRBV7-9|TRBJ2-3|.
CASSLDSLGDTQYF
TGTGCCAGCAGCTTAGATTCCCTCGGAGATACGCAGTATTTT
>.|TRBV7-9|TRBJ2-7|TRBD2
CASSLRGSGASYEQYF
TGTGCCAGCAGCTTACGGGGTAGCGGGGCCTCCTACGAGCAGTACTTC
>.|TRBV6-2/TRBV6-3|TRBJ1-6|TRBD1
CASSPTGRNSPLHF
TGTGCCAGCAGCCCGACAGGGCGGAATTCACCCCTCCACTTT